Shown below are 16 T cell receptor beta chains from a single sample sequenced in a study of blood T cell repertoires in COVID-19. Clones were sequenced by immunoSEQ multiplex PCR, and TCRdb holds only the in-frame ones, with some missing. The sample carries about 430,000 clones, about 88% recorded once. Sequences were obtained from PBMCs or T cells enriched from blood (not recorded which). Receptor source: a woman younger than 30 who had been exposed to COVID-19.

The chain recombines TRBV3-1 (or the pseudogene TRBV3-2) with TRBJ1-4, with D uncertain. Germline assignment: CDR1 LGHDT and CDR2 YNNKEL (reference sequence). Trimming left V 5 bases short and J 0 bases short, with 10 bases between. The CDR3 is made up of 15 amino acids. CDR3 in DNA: TGTGCCAGCAGCTTACGGGGTCCAACTAATGAAAAACTGTTTTTT. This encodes CASSLRGPTNEKLFF.

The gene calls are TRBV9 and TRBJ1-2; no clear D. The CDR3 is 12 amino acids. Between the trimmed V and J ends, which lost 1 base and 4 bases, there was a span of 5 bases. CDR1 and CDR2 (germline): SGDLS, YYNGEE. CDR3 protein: CASSVIGYGYTF. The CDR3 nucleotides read TGTGCCAGCAGCGTAATCGGCTATGGCTACACCTTC.

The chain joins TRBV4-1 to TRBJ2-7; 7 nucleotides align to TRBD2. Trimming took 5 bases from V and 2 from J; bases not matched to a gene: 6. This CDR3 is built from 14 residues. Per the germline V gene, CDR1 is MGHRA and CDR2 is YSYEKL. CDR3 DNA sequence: TGCGCCAGCAGCTATAGACTAGCCGCCTACGAGCAGTACTTC. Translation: CASSYRLAAYEQYF.

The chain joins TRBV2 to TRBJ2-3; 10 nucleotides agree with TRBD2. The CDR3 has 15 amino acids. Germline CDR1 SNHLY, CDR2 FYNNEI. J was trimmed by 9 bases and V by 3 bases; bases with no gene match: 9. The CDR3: CASSEHLAGAGTQYF. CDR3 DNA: TGTGCCAGCAGTGAGCACCTAGCGGGAGCCGGGACGCAGTATTTT.

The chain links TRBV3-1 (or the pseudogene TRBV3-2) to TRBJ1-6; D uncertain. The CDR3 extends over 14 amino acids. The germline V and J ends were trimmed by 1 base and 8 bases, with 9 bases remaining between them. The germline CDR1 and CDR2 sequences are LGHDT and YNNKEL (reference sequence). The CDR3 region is CASSQGARDSPLHF. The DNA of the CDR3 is TGTGCCAGCAGCCAAGGTGCCCGGGATTCACCCCTCCACTTT.

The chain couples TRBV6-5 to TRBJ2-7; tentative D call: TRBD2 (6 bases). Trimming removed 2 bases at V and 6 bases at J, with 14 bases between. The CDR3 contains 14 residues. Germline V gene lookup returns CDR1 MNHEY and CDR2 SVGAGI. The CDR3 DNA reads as TGTGCCAGCAGTTACACAACCTTCGGGGGCGAGCAGTACTTC. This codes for CASSYTTFGGEQYF.

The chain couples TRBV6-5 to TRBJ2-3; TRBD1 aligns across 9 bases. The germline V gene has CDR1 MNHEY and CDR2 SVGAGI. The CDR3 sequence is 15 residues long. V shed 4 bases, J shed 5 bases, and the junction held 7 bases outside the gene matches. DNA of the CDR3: TGTGCCAGCAGTTCAGGACAGGGGTCTATAGATACGCAGTATTTT. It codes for CASSSGQGSIDTQYF.

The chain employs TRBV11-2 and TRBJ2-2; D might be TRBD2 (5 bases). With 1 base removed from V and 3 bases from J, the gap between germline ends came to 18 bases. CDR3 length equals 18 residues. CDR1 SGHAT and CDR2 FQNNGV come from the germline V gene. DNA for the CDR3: TGTGCCAGCAGCTTAGCTCCTGGTAGGGTCGGGGACACCGGGGAGCTGTTTTTT. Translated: CASSLAPGRVGDTGELFF.

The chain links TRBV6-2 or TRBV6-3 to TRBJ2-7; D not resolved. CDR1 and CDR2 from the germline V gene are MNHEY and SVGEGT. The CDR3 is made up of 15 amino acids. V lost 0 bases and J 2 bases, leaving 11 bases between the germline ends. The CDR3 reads CASSYSSEVAYEQYF. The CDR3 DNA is TGTGCCAGCAGTTACTCGAGCGAGGTGGCCTACGAGCAGTACTTC.

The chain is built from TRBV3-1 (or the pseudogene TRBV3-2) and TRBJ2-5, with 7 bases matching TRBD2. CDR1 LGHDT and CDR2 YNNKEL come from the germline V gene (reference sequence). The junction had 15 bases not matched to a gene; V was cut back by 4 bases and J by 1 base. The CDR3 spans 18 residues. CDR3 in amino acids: CASSPLGREILGQETQYF. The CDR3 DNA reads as TGTGCCAGCAGCCCCTTGGGGCGGGAGATTCTTGGCCAAGAGACCCAGTACTTC.

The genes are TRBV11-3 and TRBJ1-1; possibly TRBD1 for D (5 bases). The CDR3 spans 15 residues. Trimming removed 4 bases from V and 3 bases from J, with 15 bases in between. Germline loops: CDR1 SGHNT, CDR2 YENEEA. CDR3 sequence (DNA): TGTGCCAGCAGCTCCGGCCAGGGTGGTGACACTGAAGCTTTCTTT. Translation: CASSSGQGGDTEAFF.

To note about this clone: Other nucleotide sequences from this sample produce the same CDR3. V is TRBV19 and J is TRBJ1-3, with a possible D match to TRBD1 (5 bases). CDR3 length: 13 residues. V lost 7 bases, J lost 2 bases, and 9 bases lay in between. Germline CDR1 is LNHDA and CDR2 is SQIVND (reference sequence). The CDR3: CASNRTPGNTIYF. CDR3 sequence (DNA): TGTGCCAGTAACAGGACACCTGGAAACACCATATATTTT.

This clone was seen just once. Here the CDR3 reads CASSYTVGQGAGNTIYF. In DNA form, the CDR3 reads TGTGCCAGCAGCTACACCGTGGGACAGGGTGCGGGAAACACCATATATTTT. The chain combines TRBV7-8 with TRBJ1-3; the match to TRBD1 covers 9 bases. V shed 4 bases and J 4 bases; nucleotides not matched to a gene: 11. The CDR3 is 17 amino acids. The germline V gene has CDR1 SGHVS and CDR2 FQNEAQ. Full variable domain (outside the CDR3, taken from reference TRBV7-8 and TRBJ1-3): GAGVSQSPRYKVAKRGQDVALRCDPISGHVSLFWYQQALGQGPEFLTYFQNEAQLDKSGLPSDRFFAERPEGSVSTLKIQRTQQEDSAVYLCASSYTVGQGAGNTIYFGEGSWLTVV.

CDR3: CASTMAGQGGEEQYF. The CDR3 DNA reads TGCGCCAGCACCATGGCCGGGCAGGGGGGAGAAGAGCAGTACTTC. V and J are TRBV5-1 and TRBJ2-7, with TRBD1 as a possible D gene (7 bases). V dropped 6 bases and J dropped 7 bases, with 23 bases sitting between them. This CDR3 has 15 residues. CDR1 and CDR2 (germline): SGHRS, YFSETQ.

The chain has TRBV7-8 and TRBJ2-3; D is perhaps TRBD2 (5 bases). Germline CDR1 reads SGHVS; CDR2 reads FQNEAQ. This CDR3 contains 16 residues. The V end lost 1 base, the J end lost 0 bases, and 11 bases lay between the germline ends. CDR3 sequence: CASSLVRGVSTDTQYF. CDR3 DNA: TGTGCCAGCAGCTTAGTCCGGGGAGTTAGCACAGATACGCAGTATTTT.

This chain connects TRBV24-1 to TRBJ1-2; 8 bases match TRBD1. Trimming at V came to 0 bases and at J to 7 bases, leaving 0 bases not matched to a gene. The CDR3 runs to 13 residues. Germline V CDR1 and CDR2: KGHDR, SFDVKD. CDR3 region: CATSDLGQGGYTF. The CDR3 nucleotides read TGTGCCACCAGTGATTTGGGACAGGGTGGCTACACCTTC.